Presented here are 15 T cell receptor beta chains from one specimen sequenced in a study of blood T cells in healthy people across ages. Alongside a J-beta primer mix, a sample-barcoded 5' primer served in a second PCR lasting 7 to 11 cycles. MiXCR, run by TCRdb on the 5' RACE reads, gives a single entry per CDR3 protein. The profile shows approximately 900,000 distinct CDR3 sequences, almost 30% of them singletons. The same sample was also used in a study of T cells of mothers and their children.

The specimen was blood. The receptors here all came from a woman between 35 and 50 years old in good health.

This chain links TRBV6-5 with TRBJ2-3, with a tentative D call TRBD2 (7 bases). Trimming shortened V by 3 bases and J by 1 base, and 20 bases separated the two germline ends. Germline CDR1 MNHEY, CDR2 SVGAGI. This CDR3 has 18 amino acids. CDR3: CASSYQQGIGGGTDTQYF. CDR3 DNA: TGTGCCAGCAGTTATCAACAGGGTATTGGGGGGGGCACAGATACGCAGTATTTT.

Only a few counts were recorded for this clonotype. This chain links TRBV7-2 with TRBJ1-1; unclear D gene. The CDR3 sequence is 14 residues long. CDR1 is SGHTA and CDR2 is FQGNSA in the germline V gene. V was trimmed by 1 base and J by 11 bases, leaving 17 bases between them. The CDR3 is CASSLDGPSGGAFF. CDR3 in DNA: TGTGCCAGCAGCTTAGATGGACCCTCGGGAGGGGCTTTCTTT.

There are many counts of this clonotype. This sequence joins TRBV6-2 or TRBV6-3 and TRBJ2-5; TRBD2 might be the D (7 bases). Germline loops: CDR1 MNHEY, CDR2 SVGEGT. The CDR3 covers 16 residues. Trimming took 1 base from V and 1 from J, leaving 13 bases between them. This CDR3 reads CASSYLRGHLQETQYF. The CDR3 nucleotides are TGTGCCAGCAGTTACTTGCGGGGGCACCTCCAAGAGACCCAGTACTTC.

The CDR3 is CSAITGGADTEAFF. The CDR3 DNA sequence: TGCAGTGCCATAACAGGGGGCGCGGACACTGAAGCTTTCTTT. The rearrangement uses TRBV20-1 and TRBJ1-1; 9 nucleotides align to TRBD1. This CDR3 region has 14 residues. Trimming cost V 6 bases and J 3 bases; bases outside gene matches: 8. CDR1 and CDR2 (germline): DFQATT, SNEGSKA (reference sequence).

This clonotype was observed a single time. The junction differs from germline at one of its ends, possibly a read error. The chain uses TRBV11-3 and TRBJ2-3; D is possibly TRBD2 (7 bases). The CDR3 length is 15 residues. The germline V gene encodes CDR1 SGHNT and CDR2 YENEEA. CDR3 loop: CACSGTGGRLDTQYF. As DNA, the CDR3 is TGTGCCTGCAGCGGAACGGGGGGCCGTTTGGATACGCAGTATTTT.

The chain recombines TRBV28 with TRBJ1-1; D perhaps matches TRBD1 (6 bases). This CDR3 region has 12 residues. The V gene lost 7 bases and the J gene lost 4 bases, with 10 bases spanning the gap. Germline lookup yields CDR1 MDHEN and CDR2 SYDVKM. CDR3 sequence reads: CASKTGSTEAFF. The CDR3 nucleotides read TGTGCCAGCAAAACAGGGAGCACTGAAGCTTTCTTT.

The genes are TRBV7-2 and TRBJ2-3, with 11 bases fitting TRBD2. Germline V lookup: CDR1 SGHTA, CDR2 FQGNSA. The junction had 6 bases not matched to a gene; V was cut back by 7 bases and J by 3 bases. CDR3 length: 15 residues. Here the CDR3 reads CASKLGLAATDTQYF. DNA of the CDR3: TGTGCCAGCAAGCTGGGACTAGCGGCAACAGATACGCAGTATTTT. Variable domain in full (rest from reference TRBV7-2 and TRBJ2-3): GAGVSQSPSNKVTEKGKDVELRCDPISGHTALYWYRQSLGQGLEFLIYFQGNSAPDKSGLPSDRFSAERTGGSVSTLTIQRTQQEDSAVYLCASKLGLAATDTQYFGPGTRLTVL.

This clonotype was seen at least ten times. The chain carries TRBV7-2 and TRBJ1-2; 11 positions agree with TRBD1. Unmatched junction bases numbered 6, after V lost 5 bases and J lost 4 bases. The CDR3 is 15 amino acids. Per the germline V gene, CDR1 is SGHTA and CDR2 is FQGNSA. The CDR3 here is CASSIGQGAGYGYTF. Written as DNA, the CDR3 is TGTGCCAGCAGCATCGGACAGGGGGCGGGCTATGGCTACACCTTC.

Ten or more counts support this clonotype. The chain joins TRBV4-1 to TRBJ1-5; TRBD1 agrees at 8 bases. There are 15 residues in the CDR3. Germline V CDR1 and CDR2: MGHRA, YSYEKL. The J segment lost 4 bases and the V segment lost 8 bases, leaving 10 bases of the junction unmatched. The CDR3 DNA sequence: TGCGCCAGCGGCGAACGACAGGGGCTAAATCAGCCCCAGCATTTT. This encodes CASGERQGLNQPQHF.

This clonotype was found a few times. The chain combines TRBV20-1 with TRBJ1-2, with 7 bases that match TRBD1. Unmatched junction bases numbered 10, after V lost 5 bases and J lost 7 bases. In germline, CDR1 is DFQATT, CDR2 SNEGSKA (reference sequence). The CDR3 runs to 13 residues. CDR3 sequence reads: CSAEDRVNGGYTF. CDR3 sequence (DNA): TGCAGTGCTGAAGACAGGGTTAACGGTGGCTACACCTTC.

This clonotype was found a few times. A much bigger clone sits one base away, suggesting this may be a read error. The chain uses TRBV28 and TRBJ2-4; 8 positions agree with TRBD1. Germline CDR1 reads MDHEN; CDR2 reads SYDVKM. The CDR3 runs to 14 residues. In DNA, the CDR3 is TGTGCCAGCGGCAGGGGGCTAGCCGAAAACATTCAGTACTTC. The encoded protein is CASGRGLAENIQYF.

The chain is built from TRBV30 and TRBJ2-4; D is perhaps TRBD2 (7 bases). V was shortened by 3 bases and J by 0 bases, with 9 bases between the two germline ends. Germline V gene data show CDR1 as GTSNPN and CDR2 as SVGIG (reference sequence). This CDR3 is built from 14 residues. In nucleotides, the CDR3 is TGTGCCTGGAGCGGGGGGCTAGCCAAAAACATTCAGTACTTC. Translation: CAWSGGLAKNIQYF.

This clonotype was found a few times. The chain has TRBV20-1 and TRBJ1-5; D may be TRBD1 (5 bases). CDR3 length: 15 residues. V dropped 1 base and J dropped 4 bases, with 14 bases sitting between them. Germline CDR1 and CDR2: DFQATT and SNEGSKA (reference sequence). The CDR3 DNA is TGCAGTGCTAGAGTTGATGGGGCGAGGAATCAGCCCCAGCATTTT. Amino acids: CSARVDGARNQPQHF.

The chain combines TRBV7-9 with TRBJ2-5, with D hard to call. The J call may be faulty, since TRBJ2-7 better matches the DNA end. The CDR3 is 13 amino acids. Germline CDR1 reads SEHNR; CDR2 reads FQNEAQ (reference sequence). The CDR3 nucleotides read TGTGCCAGCAGCCGAGGTAGCAGCAGCGAGCAGTACTTC. Its translation: CASSRGSSSEQYF.

This chain joins TRBV16 and TRBJ1-5; TRBD1 agrees at 7 bases. The germline gives CDR1 KGHSY, CDR2 FQNENV. This CDR3 has 17 amino acids. With V trimmed by 4 bases and J by 0 bases, 9 bases remained unmatched. The CDR3 spells CASSLLLTGSSNQPQHF. The CDR3 DNA follows: TGTGCCAGCAGCCTCCTACTGACAGGGAGTAGCAATCAGCCCCAGCATTTT.